This TCR beta chain was observed in a study of blood T cells in healthy people across ages. There were healthy Caucasian individuals from Russia, aged about 6 to 100, serving as donors. They isolated at least 6.5 million PBMCs from each sample. Primers used in a second PCR of about 6 to 12 cycles were a sample-barcoded 5' primer and a J-beta primer mix. TCRdb redid the calling of the 5' RACE reads with MiXCR, one entry per CDR3 protein. The table shows hundreds of thousands of distinct CDR3 sequences, with just under 25% occurring only once. Germline V lookup: CDR1 PRHDT, CDR2 FYEKMQ (reference sequence). CDR3 length: 14 residues. The sample holds a few counts of this clonotype. This sample was shared with a second study, whose subject was T cells of mothers and their children.

Sequencing was done on a sample of blood. The gene calls are TRBV13 and TRBJ2-5; perhaps TRBD1 as D (6 bases). TRBJ2-1 explains the end of the DNA better; the J call may be wrong. The sequence came from a boy aged 5-17 years in good health. CDR3 amino acids: CASKPLGGGIEQFF. CDR3 bases: TGTGCCAGCAAGCCCTTAGGGGGTGGGATTGAGCAGTTCTTC.